The rows below give T cell receptor beta chains drawn from one sample of a study of shared clonotypes between healthy human individuals. The assay was immunoSEQ multiplex PCR, and TCRdb's table has in-frame clones only and misses some. The table includes more than 550,000 clones, over 55% detected once. The sequenced sample consisted of memory CD4+ T cells sorted from blood. Every receptor here comes from a woman in her 30s in good health. The CDR3 runs from the conserved cysteine through the conserved F or W. Fields, in order: J gene, V gene, clone size, D gene, CDR3 DNA, CDR3 protein. D genes are given only for firm matches. Not all rows give a size; the values are once, few, many and, for expanded clones, a class.

j_gene: TRBJ2-1; v_gene: TRBV5-1; abundance: once; d_gene: -; CDR3nt: TGCGCCAGCAGCTTGGCCCGGTCGGGACCGGTCGTAGATGAGCAGTTCTTC; CDR3aa: CASSLARSGPVVDEQFF
j_gene: TRBJ1-1; v_gene: TRBV19; abundance: few; d_gene: -; CDR3nt: TGTGCCAGTAGTTCCCGAAACACTGAAGCTTTCTTT; CDR3aa: CASSSRNTEAFF
j_gene: TRBJ2-1; v_gene: TRBV27; abundance: -; d_gene: TRBD2; CDR3nt: TGTGCCAGCAGTTCGCCCAGCGGGAGATACAATGAGCAGTTCTTC; CDR3aa: CASSSPSGRYNEQFF
j_gene: TRBJ2-2; v_gene: TRBV18; abundance: -; d_gene: -; CDR3nt: TGTGCCAGCTCACCCGTTACCGGGGAGCTGTTTTTT; CDR3aa: CASSPVTGELFF
j_gene: TRBJ2-7; v_gene: TRBV27; abundance: once; d_gene: -; CDR3nt: TGTGCCAGCAGTCCCTCCCGCGGGGCCGGGTACGAGCAGTACTTC; CDR3aa: CASSPSRGAGYEQYF
j_gene: TRBJ2-7; v_gene: TRBV11-2; abundance: once; d_gene: TRBD1; CDR3nt: TGTGCCAGCAGCGGGGACAGGGGGCACGAGCAGTACTTC; CDR3aa: CASSGDRGHEQYF
j_gene: TRBJ1-2; v_gene: TRBV2; abundance: -; d_gene: -; CDR3nt: TGTGCCAGCTCCTCGGGGACCGACCCTGGAGGCTACACCTTC; CDR3aa: CASSSGTDPGGYTF
j_gene: TRBJ1-4; v_gene: TRBV21-1; abundance: -; d_gene: -; CDR3nt: TGTGCCAGCAGCCTCGGGACAGGGGAAATTGAAAAACTGTTTTTT; CDR3aa: CASSLGTGEIEKLFF
j_gene: TRBJ1-2; v_gene: TRBV6-1; abundance: -; d_gene: -; CDR3nt: TGTGCCAGCAGACAGGGCGCTATCGGTGGCTACACCTTC; CDR3aa: CASRQGAIGGYTF
j_gene: TRBJ1-2; v_gene: TRBV6-5; abundance: -; d_gene: -; CDR3nt: TGTGCCAGCACAAGGCAGGGAAGTGGCTACACCTTC; CDR3aa: CASTRQGSGYTF
j_gene: TRBJ2-1; v_gene: TRBV27; abundance: -; d_gene: -; CDR3nt: TGTGCCAGCAGTTTTGGTCGGCTAGCTAGTGAGCAGTTCTTC; CDR3aa: CASSFGRLASEQFF
j_gene: TRBJ2-7; v_gene: TRBV18; abundance: few; d_gene: -; CDR3nt: TGTGCCAGCTCACCACCTAGGGACCCCGGGAGAAGCTCCTACGAGCAGTACTTC; CDR3aa: CASSPPRDPGRSSYEQYF